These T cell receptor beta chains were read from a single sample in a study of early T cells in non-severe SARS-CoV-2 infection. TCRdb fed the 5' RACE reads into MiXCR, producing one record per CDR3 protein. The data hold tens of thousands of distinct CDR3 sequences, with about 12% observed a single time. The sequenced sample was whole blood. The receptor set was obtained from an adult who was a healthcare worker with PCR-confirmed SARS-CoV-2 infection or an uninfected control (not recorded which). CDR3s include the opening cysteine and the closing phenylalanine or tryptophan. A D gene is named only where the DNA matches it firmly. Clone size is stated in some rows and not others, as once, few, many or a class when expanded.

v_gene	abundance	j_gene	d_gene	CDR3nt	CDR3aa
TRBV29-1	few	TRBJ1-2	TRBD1	TGCAGCGTTAGGACAGGGGGCGGCGGCTACACCTTC	CSVRTGGGGYTF
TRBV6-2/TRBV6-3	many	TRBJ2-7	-	TGTGCCAGCAGGACGGGAGCCTGGACGGGAGAGCAGTACTTC	CASRTGAWTGEQYF
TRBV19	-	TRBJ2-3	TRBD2	TGTGCCAGTAGTGCCGGGGGGTGGACGCAGTATTTT	CASSAGGWTQYF
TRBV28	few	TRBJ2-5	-	TGTGCCAGCACCGGGACGCCTGAAGAGACCCAGTACTTC	CASTGTPEETQYF
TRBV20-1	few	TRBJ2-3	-	TGCAGTGCTAGAGAACTGTGGGATACGCAGTATTTT	CSARELWDTQYF
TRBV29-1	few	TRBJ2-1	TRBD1	TGCAGCGCAGGACAGGGGGGTGAGCAGTTCTTC	CSAGQGGEQFF
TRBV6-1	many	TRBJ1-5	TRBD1	TGTGCCAGCAGTACGACGTCAGGGGGCATGAGGGACCAGCCCCAGCATTTT	CASSTTSGGMRDQPQHF
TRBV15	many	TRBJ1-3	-	TGTGCCACCAGCAGAGATCCCGGATTGCGAGGCGGAAACACCATATATTTT	CATSRDPGLRGGNTIYF
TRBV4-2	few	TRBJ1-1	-	TGTGCCAGCAGCCAAGATGAGGGGAACACTGAAGCTTTCTTT	CASSQDEGNTEAFF
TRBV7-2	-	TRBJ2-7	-	TGTGTTTCAGAGGGGGGGCCCTACGAGCAGTACTTC	CVSEGGPYEQYF
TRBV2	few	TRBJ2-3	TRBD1	TGTGCCAGCAGGGAGGACAGGGGGCGTGCAGATACGCAGTATTTT	CASREDRGRADTQYF
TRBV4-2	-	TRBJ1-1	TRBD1	TGTGCCAGCAGCCAAGACCCCGACAGGGCCCGTGAAGCTTTCTTT	CASSQDPDRAREAFF
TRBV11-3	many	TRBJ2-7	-	TGTGCCAGCAGCTTAAGGTCAGGGGACGGCTCCTACGAGCAGTACTTC	CASSLRSGDGSYEQYF
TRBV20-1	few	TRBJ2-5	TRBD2	TGCAGTGCTACCAGGACTAGCGGGAGTTTGGAGACCCAGTACTTC	CSATRTSGSLETQYF
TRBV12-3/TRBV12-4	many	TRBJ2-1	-	TGTGCCAGCGTTTTGGGGTTGAATGAGCAGTTCTTC	CASVLGLNEQFF
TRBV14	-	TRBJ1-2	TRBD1	TGTGCCAGCAGCCCGATCCAGGGACAGGGATCCTCTGTACGCTATGGCTACACCTTC	CASSPIQGQGSSVRYGYTF
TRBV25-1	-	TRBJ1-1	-	TGTGCCAGCAGTGAATCAAGGACGTCCGCTTTCTTT	CASSESRTSAFF
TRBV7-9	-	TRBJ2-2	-	TGTGCCAGCAGGCGGACAGCGAACACCGGGGAGCTGTTTTTT	CASRRTANTGELFF
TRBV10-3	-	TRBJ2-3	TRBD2	TGTGCCACTTCCCAAGCGGGAGGGGATACGCAGTATTTT	CATSQAGGDTQYF
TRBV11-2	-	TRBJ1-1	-	TGTGCCAGCAGCTTAGCACCCGGCGGATTGAACACTGAAGCTTTCTTT	CASSLAPGGLNTEAFF
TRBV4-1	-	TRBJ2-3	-	TGCGCCAGCAGCCAAGTTCGCCTCGCAGGGACGCAGTATTTT	CASSQVRLAGTQYF
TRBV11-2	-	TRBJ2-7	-	TGTGCCAGCAGCCTTGCCCACGAGCAGTACTTC	CASSLAHEQYF
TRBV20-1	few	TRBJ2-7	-	TGCAGTGCACTACAGGCTGGGCCCTACGAGCAGTACTTC	CSALQAGPYEQYF
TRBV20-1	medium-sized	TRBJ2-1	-	TGCAGTGCTCCCTATTGGGGAACTGGGAATCCCGATGAGCAGTTCTTC	CSAPYWGTGNPDEQFF
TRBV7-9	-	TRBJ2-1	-	TGTGCCAGCAGCCCCCGCTCCTACAATGAGCAGTTCTTC	CASSPRSYNEQFF
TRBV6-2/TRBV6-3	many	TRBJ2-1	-	TGTGCCAGCAAAGAAGGGGGGAGCTACAATGAGCAGTTCTTC	CASKEGGSYNEQFF
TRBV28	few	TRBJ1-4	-	TGTGCCAGCAGTTTCGCCGGGGGTGAAAAACTGTTTTTT	CASSFAGGEKLFF
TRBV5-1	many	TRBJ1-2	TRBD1	TGCGCCAGCAGCCGCGTACAGGGGGAAGGCTATGGCTACACCTTC	CASSRVQGEGYGYTF
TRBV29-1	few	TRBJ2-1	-	TGCAGCGCCACCTTGGGGCCGGGGAGAATGTTGGAGCAGTTCTTC	CSATLGPGRMLEQFF
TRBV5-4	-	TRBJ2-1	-	TGTGCCAGCAGCGTTGGGACCATGCGTGATGAGCAGTTCTTC	CASSVGTMRDEQFF
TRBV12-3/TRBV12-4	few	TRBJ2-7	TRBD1	TGTGCCAGCAGTTTAAGACAGGGTTCCTACGAGCAGTACTTC	CASSLRQGSYEQYF
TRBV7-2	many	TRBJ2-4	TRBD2	TGTGCCAGCGGAGCTTATGGTCTCGGGACTAGCGCCTCAAAAAACATTCAGTACTTC	CASGAYGLGTSASKNIQYF
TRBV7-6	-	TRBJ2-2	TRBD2	TGTGCCAGCAGGACGGGAGGGATCACCGGGGAGCTGTTTTTT	CASRTGGITGELFF
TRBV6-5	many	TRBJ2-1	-	TGTGCCAGCAGTTACGGCGGGCACTACAATGAGCAGTTCTTC	CASSYGGHYNEQFF
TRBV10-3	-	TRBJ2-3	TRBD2	TGTGCCATCAGTGGGCTAGCGGGAGGTCTCACAGATACGCAGTATTTT	CAISGLAGGLTDTQYF
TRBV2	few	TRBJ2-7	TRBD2	TGTGCCAGCAGTACTGAGCGGGAGCGCGACGAGCAGTACTTC	CASSTERERDEQYF
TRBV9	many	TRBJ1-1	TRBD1	TGTGCCAGCAGCGTAGATCCCGGGACAGGGGTTAACACTGAAGCTTTCTTT	CASSVDPGTGVNTEAFF
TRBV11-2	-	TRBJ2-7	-	TGTGCCAGCACGGACGGACCCTACGAGCAGTACTTC	CASTDGPYEQYF
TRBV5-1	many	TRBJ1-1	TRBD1	TGCGCCAGCAGCCCGACCCAGGGGGCGGGTTCTGAAGCTTTCTTT	CASSPTQGAGSEAFF
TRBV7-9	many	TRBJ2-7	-	TGTGCCAGCAGCTTAGACCCTTACGAGCAGTACTTC	CASSLDPYEQYF
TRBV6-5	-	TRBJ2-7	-	TGTGCCAGCAGTTATCGAGAGTCTACCGAGCAGTACTTC	CASSYRESTEQYF
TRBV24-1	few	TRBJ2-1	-	TGTGCCACCAGTGATTTCACAGGGTACCGTAATGAGCAGTTCTTC	CATSDFTGYRNEQFF